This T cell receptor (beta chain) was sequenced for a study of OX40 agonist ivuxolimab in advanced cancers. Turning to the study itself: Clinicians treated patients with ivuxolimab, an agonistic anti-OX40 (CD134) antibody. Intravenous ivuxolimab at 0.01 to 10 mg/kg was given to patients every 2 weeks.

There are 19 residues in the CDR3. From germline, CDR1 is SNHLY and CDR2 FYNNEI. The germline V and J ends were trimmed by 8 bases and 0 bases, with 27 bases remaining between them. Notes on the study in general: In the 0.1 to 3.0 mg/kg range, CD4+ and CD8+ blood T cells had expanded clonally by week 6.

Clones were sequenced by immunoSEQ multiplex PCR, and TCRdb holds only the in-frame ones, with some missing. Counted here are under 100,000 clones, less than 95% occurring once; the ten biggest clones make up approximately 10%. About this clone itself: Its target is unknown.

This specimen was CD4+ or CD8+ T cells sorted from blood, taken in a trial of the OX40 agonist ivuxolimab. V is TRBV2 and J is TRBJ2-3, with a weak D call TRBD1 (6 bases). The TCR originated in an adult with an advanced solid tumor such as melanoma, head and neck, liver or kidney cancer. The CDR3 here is CASGRLGGPPALSTDTQYF. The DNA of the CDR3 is TGTGCCAGCGGCCGGTTAGGGGGTCCGCCTGCGTTGAGCACAGATACGCAGTATTTT.